The rows below give T cell receptor beta chains drawn from one sample of a study of cytomegalovirus exposure and HLA in healthy donors. Clones were sequenced by immunoSEQ multiplex PCR, and TCRdb holds only the in-frame ones, with some missing. Among roughly 170,000 clones listed, 60% to 85% were seen once. The sample taken for sequencing was PBMCs. These receptors were taken from a female donor in good health and CMV-seronegative. The CDR3 runs from the conserved cysteine through the conserved F or W. D genes are given only for firm matches. A clone size is listed for some rows: how often the clone was seen (once, few, many), or a class if it is expanded.

>TRBD2|-|TRBJ2-1|TRBV7-2
TGTGCCAGCAGCCTCGGACTAGCGGGAGGTTTAAATGAGCAGTTCTTC
CASSLGLAGGLNEQFF
>-|-|TRBJ1-5|TRBV28
TGTGCCAGCAGTTTAACCGGGTACAATCAGCCCCAGCATTTT
CASSLTGYNQPQHF
>TRBD1|-|TRBJ2-5|TRBV5-1
TGCGCCAGCAGCGAACTGACAGGGACCGACGAGACCCAGTACTTC
CASSELTGTDETQYF
>TRBD1|-|TRBJ1-1|TRBV18
TGTGCCAGCTCACCGGGTTTGGGATCAGGGGGGAACACTGAAGCTTTCTTT
CASSPGLGSGGNTEAFF
>TRBD2|-|TRBJ2-1|TRBV5-5
TGTGCCAGCAGCTTGGAGACTAGCGGAGGTTTTGAGCAGTTCTTC
CASSLETSGGFEQFF
>TRBD1|-|TRBJ1-6|TRBV7-2
TGTGCCAGCAGTGCCTCCGGGACAGATAATTCACCCCTCCACTTT
CASSASGTDNSPLHF
>-|few|TRBJ2-5|TRBV7-8
TGTGCCAGCAGCTTAGCGGTAGCACGTCAAGAGACCCAGTACTTC
CASSLAVARQETQYF
>-|-|TRBJ1-1|TRBV6-5
TGTGCCAGCAGACGGACAGAGAACACTGAAGCTTTCTTT
CASRRTENTEAFF
>TRBD1|-|TRBJ2-2|TRBV4-1
TGCGCCAGCAGCCCACTGTCGCTGACAGGGGGCCGGACCGGGGAGCTGTTTTTT
CASSPLSLTGGRTGELFF
>TRBD2|-|TRBJ2-2|TRBV7-9
TGTGCCAGCGGCACGCGGGGGGGCCTCGGCGGGGAGCTGTTTTTT
CASGTRGGLGGELFF
>TRBD1|-|TRBJ2-3|TRBV6-6
TGTGCCAGCAGTTACTCGGGGATAGGGGGCAAGGATACGCAGTATTTT
CASSYSGIGGKDTQYF
>TRBD1|-|TRBJ2-2|TRBV9
TGTGCCAGCAGCGACAGGGGGAACACCGGGGAGCTGTTTTTT
CASSDRGNTGELFF
>-|-|TRBJ2-4|TRBV27
TGTGCCAGCAGTTTGCGGTCGGATCTACGGAACATTCAGTACTTC
CASSLRSDLRNIQYF
>-|once|TRBJ1-2|TRBV5-1
TGCGCCAGCAGCTTGGGAAGCAGGGGTTCTAACTATGGCTACACCTTC
CASSLGSRGSNYGYTF
>-|-|TRBJ2-7|TRBV18
TGTGCCAGCTCACCAACCGGACAGTTTGCTTACGAGCAGTACTTC
CASSPTGQFAYEQYF
>-|-|TRBJ1-1|TRBV19
TGTGCCAGACACCCGACCCGCACAGTCATGAACACTGAAGCTTTCTTT
CARHPTRTVMNTEAFF
>TRBD1|-|TRBJ2-7|TRBV11-3
TGTGCCAGCAGCTCGTGGGCCAGGGGGAGTTACGAGCAGTACTTC
CASSSWARGSYEQYF
>-|-|TRBJ2-7|TRBV7-9
TGTTCCAGCAGCCCCCGCAGCGCTTACTGGTACTTC
CSSSPRSAYWYF
>TRBD2|once|TRBJ2-2|TRBV28
TGTGCCAGCATCTTTACAACCCTGACTAGCGGGAGGGCCCGGGGCACCGGGGAGCTGTTTTTT
CASIFTTLTSGRARGTGELFF
>TRBD1|-|TRBJ2-5|TRBV29-1
TGCAGCGGGAATGACAGGGGGCGAGAGACCCAGTACTTC
CSGNDRGRETQYF